One and the same sample provided the 9 T cell receptor beta chains below, sequenced in a study of blood T cell repertoires in COVID-19. Profiling relied on immunoSEQ multiplex PCR, and the TCRdb table lists in-frame clones only, not all of them. The top ten hold roughly 13% of the sample, which has approximately 130,000 clones, 84% seen once. Sequencing was performed on peripheral blood. These receptors were taken from a human donor in a cohort sampled during active COVID-19.

V usage is TRBV19 and J usage is TRBJ2-6; D uncertain. V was cut by 4 bases and J by 2 bases, with 6 bases left in between. The CDR3 has 14 amino acids. The V gene's germline CDR1 is LNHDA and CDR2 SQIVND (reference sequence). The CDR3 DNA follows: TGTGCCAGTAGTAACGCGGCTGGGGCCAACGTCCTGACTTTC. Its protein is CASSNAAGANVLTF. Full variable domain (outside the CDR3, taken from reference TRBV19 and TRBJ2-6): DGGITQSPKYLFRKEGQNVTLSCEQNLNHDAMYWYRQDPGQGLRLIYYSQIVNDFQKGDIAEGYSVSREKKESFPLTVTSAQKNPTAFYLCASSNAAGANVLTFGAGSRLTVL.

This clone was detected a few times. This chain joins TRBV5-5 and TRBJ2-3; TRBD2 matches 10 bases. With V trimmed by 3 bases and J by 6 bases, 7 bases remained unmatched. The CDR3 loop spans 15 amino acids. The germline V gene encodes CDR1 SGHKS and CDR2 YYEKEE (reference sequence). The CDR3 DNA sequence: TGTGCCAGCAGCTGGTTAGCGGGGGGCGGGGATACGCAGTATTTT. Protein sequence: CASSWLAGGGDTQYF.

V gene TRBV5-4 combines with J gene TRBJ2-7; 7 positions agree with TRBD1. The J segment lost 1 base and the V segment lost 4 bases, leaving 11 bases of the junction unmatched. This CDR3 is built from 16 residues. Germline V CDR1 and CDR2: SGHNT, YYREEE (reference sequence). The CDR3 loop reads CASSGLGTDLSYEQYF. In nucleotides, the CDR3 is TGTGCCAGCAGCGGGCTCGGGACAGATCTTTCCTACGAGCAGTACTTC.

This clone was picked up one time. The rearrangement links TRBV19 to TRBJ1-5; weak D call: TRBD1 (5 bases). CDR1 and CDR2 (germline): LNHDA, SQIVND (reference sequence). The length of the CDR3 is 14 residues. V was pared by 3 bases and J by 6 bases, with 12 bases between. The chain's CDR3 is CASSIGGGGQPQHF. The DNA for the CDR3 is TGTGCCAGTAGTATTGGGGGGGGAGGTCAGCCCCAGCATTTT.

This clone was detected once. The rearrangement links TRBV3-1 (or the pseudogene TRBV3-2) to TRBJ2-3; 7 bases align to TRBD1. There are 16 residues in the CDR3. V gave up 4 bases and J gave up 2 bases; unmatched junction bases: 9. Germline V gene lookup returns CDR1 LGHDT and CDR2 YNNKEL (reference sequence). For the CDR3, the DNA is TGTGCCAGCAGCCTACAGACAGGGAAAGTCACAGATACGCAGTATTTT. It translates to CASSLQTGKVTDTQYF.

The table lists this clone with a few counts. The genes are TRBV3-1 (or the pseudogene TRBV3-2) and TRBJ2-1; weak D call: TRBD2 (5 bases). The V end was cut by 7 bases, the J end by 3 bases, with 16 bases between. The length of the CDR3 is 15 residues. Germline V gene data show CDR1 as LGHDT and CDR2 as YNNKEL (reference sequence). The CDR3 DNA is TGTGCCAGCACCTTAGAGGGCTACCTCTACAATGAGCAGTTCTTC. Residues: CASTLEGYLYNEQFF.

This rearrangement joins TRBV30 to TRBJ2-2; D remains unclear. V lost 3 bases, J lost 7 bases, and 15 bases lay in between. The germline V gene has CDR1 GTSNPN and CDR2 SVGIG (reference sequence). There are 14 residues in the CDR3. The CDR3 here is CAWRDQVISGELFF. DNA for the CDR3: TGTGCCTGGAGAGACCAGGTCATCAGCGGGGAGCTGTTTTTT.

The V call is TRBV6-6, the J call TRBJ2-7; 8 bases match TRBD1. V lost 5 bases and J lost 6; bases outside the gene matches: 6. CDR1 is MNHNY, CDR2 SVGAGI, per germline (reference sequence). The CDR3 is 13 amino acids. DNA for the CDR3: TGTGCCAGCAGTAGATCTACAGGGGGCGAGCAGTACTTC. It codes for CASSRSTGGEQYF.

CDR3 DNA sequence: TGTGCCAGCAGCCCGAGTGGACACAAACAAGAGACCCAGTACTTC. Its protein product is CASSPSGHKQETQYF. The chain links TRBV9 to TRBJ2-5; TRBD1 might be the D (5 bases). Germline-derived CDR1 and CDR2 are SGDLS and YYNGEE. There are 15 residues in the CDR3. V lost 4 bases to trimming and J lost 2 bases, with 15 bases between them.